A selection of T cell receptor beta chains follows, all from one sample in a study of blood T cell repertoires in COVID-19. The protocol was immunoSEQ multiplex PCR, while the TCRdb copy is restricted to in-frame clones and leaves out a portion. The top ten clones hold 3.2% of a sample with around 200,000 clones, about four fifths of them seen once. The specimen sequenced was PBMCs or T cells enriched from blood (not recorded which). These receptors all come from a woman aged 25-40 years who had recovered from COVID-19. CDR3s leave out the opening cysteine and the closing phenylalanine or tryptophan. Expanded clones are given a class, and other clones once, few, many or no size at all.

v_gene	abundance	j_gene	CDR3aa
TRBV13	once	TRBJ2-2	ASSLEGAGELF
TRBV28	once	TRBJ2-1	ASSSPGGRTYNEQF
TRBV2	-	TRBJ2-7	ASRLGLAAYGDEQY
TRBV5-1	once	TRBJ1-1	ASSTGTGNTEAF
TRBV5-1	few	TRBJ2-7	ASSTGVAVEQY
TRBV3-1/TRBV3-2	-	TRBJ2-1	ASRQLLGKAGGHNEQF
TRBV28	-	TRBJ1-2	ASSYIRGAPGYT
TRBV5-8	-	TRBJ1-2	ASFTGHHYGYT
TRBV19	-	TRBJ2-5	ASSISNTPGLAGETQY
TRBV10-3	-	TRBJ1-3	AISGETSGNTIY
TRBV24-1	-	TRBJ2-3	ATSAHLGKAGGIDTQY
TRBV15	-	TRBJ1-3	ATRVTGGRGNTIY
TRBV11-2	-	TRBJ2-3	ASSRLASGGKGTDTQY
TRBV27	-	TRBJ1-5	ASSLNRDQPQH
TRBV6-5	-	TRBJ1-3	ASRERGSSGNTIY
TRBV11-2	-	TRBJ1-1	ASSSSSGGTEAF
TRBV9	-	TRBJ2-1	ASSVGEGLAASYNEQF
TRBV10-3	-	TRBJ1-1	AIEDTFGTEAF
TRBV7-6	-	TRBJ1-5	ASSANRNQPQH
TRBV28	-	TRBJ1-1	ASPKATGLENTEAF
TRBV19	-	TRBJ2-2	ASSIERQRGLF
TRBV7-2	-	TRBJ1-1	ASSLPRSGTQSTEAF
TRBV7-2	once	TRBJ1-2	ASSLWQGNDGYT
TRBV23-1	-	TRBJ1-6	ASSQGGDSPLH
TRBV11-3	-	TRBJ2-6	ASSSGTAGANVLT
TRBV5-4	-	TRBJ1-5	ATQGARNQPQH
TRBV5-1	-	TRBJ2-1	ASSFFSRGASYNEQF
TRBV27	once	TRBJ1-5	ASSLRQGGQPQH
TRBV12-5	-	TRBJ2-1	ASGTTSGGVYNEQF
TRBV3-1/TRBV3-2	-	TRBJ1-2	ASSHAGSRRNYGYT
TRBV7-3	-	TRBJ2-3	ASSRVAGTSTDTQY
TRBV4-2	-	TRBJ1-6	ASSQGPPGQSSYNSPLH
TRBV5-1	-	TRBJ2-2	ASSMTSGTAGELF
TRBV9	-	TRBJ2-7	ASSVAQSSYEQY
TRBV5-1	many	TRBJ2-1	ASSQGAGVNNEQF
TRBV19	-	TRBJ2-7	ASSLAVAGPYEQY
TRBV18	-	TRBJ1-1	ASSPPTRTEAF
TRBV7-9	-	TRBJ2-2	ASSLLGGTGELF
TRBV9	-	TRBJ2-3	ASSGGTSPTDTQY
TRBV7-2	-	TRBJ2-5	ASSLAVSGPGTQY
TRBV28	-	TRBJ1-1	AIQSRGRNTEAF
TRBV19	-	TRBJ2-7	ASSIDRGRGLEAYEQY
TRBV27	-	TRBJ2-2	ASSLRTSGGGNTGELF
TRBV5-1	-	TRBJ1-1	ASSLDYLNTEAF
TRBV3-1/TRBV3-2	-	TRBJ2-1	ASSQGTSDEQF
TRBV6-4	-	TRBJ1-6	ASSPAMGPGSPLH
TRBV18	-	TRBJ1-2	ASSRVLVGYT
TRBV28	-	TRBJ2-7	ASSSNLKEQY
TRBV7-9	-	TRBJ1-1	ASSSRQGALGMNTEAF
TRBV15	once	TRBJ1-5	ATNDRFNQPQH
TRBV5-1	-	TRBJ1-1	ASSLEGAGTEAF
TRBV19	-	TRBJ2-5	ATSGWAPDQETQY
TRBV21-1	-	TRBJ1-4	ASSKGGGPTNEKLF
TRBV19	-	TRBJ1-5	ASSKPGQGGQPQH
TRBV19	-	TRBJ2-6	ASSTDQGNGANVLT
TRBV19	-	TRBJ2-7	ASSIDSSYEQY
TRBV1	-	TRBJ2-1	TSSQGRPTAGGMVSYNEQF
TRBV28	-	TRBJ2-5	ASSRPRGGHETQY